These 23 T cell receptor beta chains share one sample of origin, sequenced in a study of persistence of HIV-infected CD4 T cells. No antigens are known for them. This was the immunoSEQ version 4 assay in survey mode. Profiling relied on immunoSEQ multiplex PCR, and the TCRdb table lists in-frame clones only, not all of them. The sample holds tens of thousands of clones, 65% to 80% seen once. The stimulus was an HIV-1 Gag 15-mer peptide pool, roughly 1 ug/peptide/mL. Memory cells lacking CD40L and CD69 with high CD45RO were sorted. The source material was CD4+ T cells sorted from PBMCs after roughly 17-hour stimulation, sampled from a patient who received antiretroviral therapy. The source of these receptors is an adult man with HIV who was CMV-seropositive.

This clone appeared a few times. The V gene is TRBV5-1, the J gene TRBJ1-6, with D perhaps matching TRBD1 (5 bases). There are 16 residues in the CDR3. With 4 bases removed from V and 6 bases from J, the gap between germline ends came to 17 bases. Germline values: CDR1 SGHRS, CDR2 YFSETQ. The CDR3 coding sequence is TGCGCCAGCAGCCCAATCGGGACTCAAACTAATTCACCCCTCCACTTT. Its translation: CASSPIGTQTNSPLHF.

The gene calls are TRBV19 and TRBJ1-6; no clear D gene. The CDR3 loop spans 15 amino acids. The germline V gene has CDR1 LNHDA and CDR2 SQIVND (reference sequence). With 2 bases removed from V and 9 bases from J, the gap between germline ends came to 14 bases. The CDR3 coding sequence is TGTGCCAGTAGTATAAATGGAGCCTTTCCTTCACCCCTCCACTTT. Its translation: CASSINGAFPSPLHF. The full variable domain, with the rest looked up from reference TRBV19 and TRBJ1-6, is DGGITQSPKYLFRKEGQNVTLSCEQNLNHDAMYWYRQDPGQGLRLIYYSQIVNDFQKGDIAEGYSVSREKKESFPLTVTSAQKNPTAFYLCASSINGAFPSPLHFGNGTRLTVT.

This clone is labeled as medium-sized (0.01 to 0.1%). This chain connects TRBV5-1 to TRBJ1-1; TRBD1 matches at 9 bases. Germline values: CDR1 SGHRS, CDR2 YFSETQ. The V segment lost 4 bases and the J segment 5 bases; nucleotides outside the gene matches: 9. The CDR3 consists of 15 residues. CDR3 nucleotide sequence: TGCGCCAGCAGCCAAGGGACAGGGCGCGGGACTGAAGCTTTCTTT. It yields the protein CASSQGTGRGTEAFF.

The rearrangement links TRBV7-2 to TRBJ1-1; possible D gene TRBD1, 5 bases. This CDR3 is built from 14 residues. Trimming pared 3 bases from V and 0 bases from J, leaving 8 bases between. Germline CDR1 and CDR2: SGHTA and FQGNSA. CDR3 amino acids: CASSFGGMNTEAFF. The CDR3 DNA reads as TGTGCCAGCAGCTTCGGGGGGATGAACACTGAAGCTTTCTTT.

V is TRBV12-3 or TRBV12-4 and J is TRBJ2-3, with D perhaps assigned TRBD1 or TRBD2 (5 bases each). This CDR3 region has 13 residues. V lost 6 bases and J 6 bases, leaving 13 bases between the germline ends. CDR3 in amino acids: CASSPWDGDTQYF. CDR3 DNA sequence: TGTGCCAGCAGCCCTTGGGACGGGGATACGCAGTATTTT.

The rearrangement joins TRBV27 to TRBJ2-7; 8 bases match TRBD1. Germline V gene data show CDR1 as MNHEY and CDR2 as SMNVEV (reference sequence). Trimming removed 4 bases from V and 0 bases from J; junction bases left unmatched: 5. This CDR3 has 15 amino acids. The CDR3 loop is CASSSGTGRSYEQYF. The CDR3 nucleotides read TGTGCCAGCAGTTCTGGGACAGGCCGCTCCTACGAGCAGTACTTC.

The chain employs TRBV3-1 (or the pseudogene TRBV3-2) and TRBJ2-1; tentatively, D is TRBD1 (5 bases). The CDR3 has 16 amino acids. The V end was cut by 2 bases, the J end by 3 bases, with 14 bases between. Looked up from germline, CDR1 is LGHDT and CDR2 is YNNKEL (reference sequence). CDR3 nucleotides: TGTGCCAGCAGCCAATCGCGAGGACAAGGCTACAATGAGCAGTTCTTC. As protein: CASSQSRGQGYNEQFF.

This chain links TRBV6-5 with TRBJ2-7; 8 bases fit TRBD1. J gave up 5 bases and V 7 bases, and 10 bases lay outside the gene matches. The CDR3 is made up of 14 amino acids. CDR1 is MNHEY, CDR2 SVGAGI, per germline. CDR3 amino acids: CASTHGQGANEQYF. The CDR3 region has the DNA TGTGCCAGCACCCACGGGCAGGGGGCAAACGAGCAGTACTTC.

V usage is TRBV24-1 and J usage is TRBJ2-3, with 11 positions matching TRBD2. J was trimmed by 4 bases and V by 2 bases; bases with no gene match: 7. This CDR3 is 17 amino acids long. Germline loops: CDR1 KGHDR, CDR2 SFDVKD. In nucleotides, the CDR3 is TGTGCCACCAGTGATTGGGCTAGCGGGGGGTCCCCAGATACGCAGTATTTT. Its translation is CATSDWASGGSPDTQYF.

The chain joins TRBV7-3 to TRBJ1-1; TRBD1 is a possible D gene (5 bases). Trimming shortened V by 4 bases and J by 3 bases, and 12 bases separated the two germline ends. CDR1 is SGHTA and CDR2 is FQGTGA in the germline V gene. This CDR3 spans 14 amino acids. The DNA of the CDR3 is TGTGCCAGCAGCTACTTAGGGGCCGACACTGAAGCTTTCTTT. This gives the protein CASSYLGADTEAFF.

V usage is TRBV30 and J usage is TRBJ1-6; D gene uncertain. Trimming cost V 3 bases and J 7 bases, with 13 bases left between them. CDR3 length: 14 amino acids. Germline CDR1 and CDR2: GTSNPN and SVGIG (reference sequence). Written as DNA, the CDR3 is TGTGCCTGGAGAACCCTATCGGAAAATTCACCCCTCCACTTT. Protein: CAWRTLSENSPLHF.

This chain links TRBV5-1 with TRBJ1-2; D is possibly TRBD1 (6 bases). Trimming shortened V by 0 bases and J by 8 bases, and 20 bases separated the two germline ends. CDR1 is SGHRS and CDR2 is YFSETQ in the germline V gene. There are 16 residues in the CDR3. CDR3 amino acids: CASSLETGSRVGGYTF. In DNA form, the CDR3 reads TGCGCCAGCAGCTTGGAGACAGGCTCGAGGGTTGGGGGCTACACCTTC.

This sequence joins TRBV6-5 and TRBJ1-2; 7 nucleotides align to TRBD1. V shed 3 bases and J 7 bases; nucleotides not matched to a gene: 5. Germline V gene lookup returns CDR1 MNHEY and CDR2 SVGAGI. CDR3 length equals 13 residues. This CDR3 is CASSYSQGGGYTF. CDR3 bases: TGTGCCAGCAGTTATTCTCAGGGGGGTGGCTACACCTTC.

The gene calls are TRBV7-3 and TRBJ2-1, with TRBD2 identical over 7 bases. Per germline, CDR1 SGHTA and CDR2 FQGTGA. There are 16 residues in the CDR3. Losses at the gene ends were 5 bases for V and 4 bases for J; bases not matched to a gene: 11. CDR3 sequence reads: CASSLGRRGSYNEQFF. The CDR3 DNA reads as TGTGCCAGCAGCCTCGGTCGGCGGGGGAGTTACAATGAGCAGTTCTTC.

The rearrangement links TRBV6-6 to TRBJ1-1, with D hard to call. CDR3 length equals 15 residues. CDR1 is MNHNY and CDR2 is SVGAGI in the germline V gene (reference sequence). The V end was cut by 7 bases, the J end by 3 bases, with 18 bases between. The CDR3 sequence: CASIDSSRGDTEAFF. Written as DNA, the CDR3 is TGTGCCAGCATTGATTCGTCGCGCGGGGACACTGAAGCTTTCTTT.

This chain uses TRBV3-1 (or the pseudogene TRBV3-2) with TRBJ2-2; D uncertain. V gave up 3 bases and J gave up 4 bases, with 12 bases separating them. CDR1 and CDR2 from the germline V gene are LGHDT and YNNKEL (reference sequence). The CDR3 runs to 15 residues. The CDR3 loop reads CASSHRMSITGELFF. The CDR3 bases are TGTGCCAGCAGCCATCGGATGTCGATCACCGGGGAGCTGTTTTTT.

This clone has only a few counts. The chain joins TRBV28 to TRBJ2-3; TRBD1 aligns across 7 bases. Unmatched junction bases numbered 7, after V lost 2 bases and J lost 5 bases. CDR1 MDHEN and CDR2 SYDVKM come from the germline V gene. The CDR3 loop spans 15 amino acids. This chain's CDR3 is CASSLRGGEVDTQYF. CDR3 DNA sequence: TGTGCCAGCAGTTTACGAGGGGGCGAAGTAGATACGCAGTATTTT.

The chain recombines TRBV7-9 with TRBJ2-7; D remains ambiguous. CDR1 SEHNR and CDR2 FQNEAQ come from the germline V gene (reference sequence). Deletions cut 4 bases from V and 0 bases from J, with 19 bases between. CDR3 size: 17 residues. CDR3 bases: TGTGCCAGCAGCTCTCCACAATTATCATGGGCCTCCTACGAGCAGTACTTC. This gives the protein CASSSPQLSWASYEQYF.

V and J are TRBV19 and TRBJ1-1; D unresolved. V was pared by 5 bases and J by 4 bases, with 11 bases between. CDR1 is LNHDA and CDR2 is SQIVND in the germline V gene (reference sequence). This CDR3 comprises 13 residues. The CDR3: CASSQAPGTEAFF. The CDR3 bases are TGTGCCAGTAGTCAAGCGCCTGGCACTGAAGCTTTCTTT.

The rearrangement links TRBV9 to TRBJ2-1; D unclear. The CDR3 runs to 13 residues. V gave up 2 bases and J gave up 1 base, with 4 bases separating them. In germline, CDR1 is SGDLS, CDR2 YYNGEE. For the CDR3, the DNA is TGTGCCAGCAGCGTTCGATCCTACAATGAGCAGTTCTTC. Its translation: CASSVRSYNEQFF.

This clone was counted only a few times. The gene calls are TRBV6-1 and TRBJ1-6; D not certain. The CDR3 runs 14 residues. The germline V and J ends were trimmed by 2 bases and 3 bases, with 5 bases remaining between them. Germline V gene lookup returns CDR1 MNHNS and CDR2 SASEGT. CDR3 amino acids: CASSELLYNSPLHF. CDR3 nucleotide sequence: TGTGCCAGCAGTGAATTACTCTATAATTCACCCCTCCACTTT.

This clone was observed a few times. The V call is TRBV19, the J call TRBJ1-2, with 10 bases fitting TRBD1. There are 16 residues in the CDR3. The J segment lost 8 bases and the V segment lost 7 bases, leaving 16 bases of the junction unmatched. Germline assignment: CDR1 LNHDA and CDR2 SQIVND (reference sequence). The CDR3 protein is CASKTQHRQGAEGYTF. CDR3 in DNA: TGTGCCAGTAAAACCCAACACCGACAGGGGGCGGAAGGCTACACCTTC.

This chain connects TRBV9 to TRBJ1-4; tentatively, D is TRBD1 (5 bases). Germline lookup yields CDR1 SGDLS and CDR2 YYNGEE. The CDR3 is 16 residues long. Trimming removed 4 bases from V and 2 bases from J, with 15 bases in between. The DNA for the CDR3 is TGTGCCAGCAGCTACCGGGACTCCAGGACTAATGAAAAACTGTTTTTT. Translating it yields CASSYRDSRTNEKLFF.